This TCR beta chain emerged from a study of STAT5B mutations in CD4+ large granular lymphocyte leukemia. The study, taken as a whole, reports: Top patient clones used TRBV06 genes more often: 8/27 versus 2/35 in controls.

About this clone: Its antigen remains unidentified.

Sequencing was at survey level. Profiling relied on immunoSEQ multiplex PCR, and the TCRdb table lists in-frame clones only, not all of them. The table has approximately 52,000 clones, less than 85% seen once. After removal of 7 bases from V and 5 bases from J, the junction contained 9 bases not matched to a gene. This CDR3 has 14 amino acids. CDR1 SQVTM and CDR2 ANQGSEA come from the germline V gene. The chain carries TRBV29-1 and TRBJ2-3, with TRBD2 matching 10 bases. The clonotype was recovered from a human donor in good health. Sequencing was carried out using CD4+ T cells from blood buffy coats. In DNA, the CDR3 is TGCAGCGGGACGAGCGGGGGGGTCGGAGATACGCAGTATTTT. Protein product: CSGTSGGVGDTQYF.